These 10 T cell receptor beta chains share one sample of origin, sequenced in a study of shared clonotypes between healthy human individuals. Sequencing was performed with immunoSEQ multiplex PCR; in TCRdb, only in-frame clones are kept and a portion is missing. The repertoire holds 2 million to 2.5 million clones, with roughly 92% as singletons. The sequenced material came from naive CD4+ T cells from PBMCs. As for subset: CD45RA+ positively selected. Receptors originate from a man aged 18 to 30 in good health. Some clones in this sample may be carry-over from other donors' samples.

This clone was found once. The chain recombines TRBV10-3 with TRBJ1-2, with 8 positions matching TRBD1. The CDR3 totals 15 residues. Germline-derived CDR1 and CDR2 are ENHRY and SYGVKD. The J segment lost 8 bases and the V segment lost 2 bases, leaving 10 bases of the junction unmatched. CDR3 in DNA: TGTGCCATCAGTGAGCAAGGACAGGGAGAGGGGGGCTACACCTTC. Encoded protein: CAISEQGQGEGGYTF.

This chain uses TRBV5-1 with TRBJ2-3; D perhaps matches TRBD1 (5 bases). The CDR3 covers 14 residues. Between the trimmed V and J ends, which lost 1 base and 5 bases, there was a span of 11 bases. Germline V gene data show CDR1 as SGHRS and CDR2 as YFSETQ. CDR3 nucleotide sequence: TGCGCCAGCAGCTTGAAAGGGGCGGTAGATACGCAGTATTTT. As protein: CASSLKGAVDTQYF.

J is TRBJ2-7 and V is TRBV19; the match to TRBD2 covers 8 bases. Per germline, CDR1 LNHDA and CDR2 SQIVND (reference sequence). V lost 6 bases, J lost 1 base, and 8 bases stayed unmatched. CDR3 length equals 15 residues. The CDR3: CASSRTSQGSYEQYF. DNA for the CDR3: TGTGCCAGTAGCAGGACTAGCCAGGGTTCCTACGAGCAGTACTTC.

The chain uses TRBV27 and TRBJ2-1; the match to TRBD1 covers 7 bases. Trimming cost V 5 bases and J 2 bases; bases outside gene matches: 9. Looked up from germline, CDR1 is MNHEY and CDR2 is SMNVEV (reference sequence). CDR3 size: 16 residues. The DNA of the CDR3 is TGTGCCAGCAGTGCCAACAGGGGTGGACCCTACAATGAGCAGTTCTTC. The encoded protein is CASSANRGGPYNEQFF.

As concerns this clone: The sample holds other DNA sequences that translate to the same CDR3. The chain uses TRBV28 and TRBJ1-2; weak D call: TRBD1 (6 bases). The ends were cut back, 5 bases at V and 1 base at J, with 11 bases in the middle. CDR3 length: 14 residues. Germline assignment: CDR1 MDHEN and CDR2 SYDVKM. CDR3 nucleotide sequence: TGTGCCAGCAGTAGGCAGGGGCTTAACTATGGCTACACCTTC. This codes for CASSRQGLNYGYTF.

The DNA for the CDR3 is TGTGCCAGCAGCGTAGCCCCCATGGCGGATGAGCAGTTCTTC. The encoded protein is CASSVAPMADEQFF. The chain links TRBV9 to TRBJ2-1, with D hard to call. The V end was cut by 0 bases, the J end by 8 bases, with 12 bases between. Germline values: CDR1 SGDLS, CDR2 YYNGEE. The CDR3 runs 14 residues.

This rearrangement joins TRBV19 to TRBJ1-5, with D unresolved. Germline V lookup: CDR1 LNHDA, CDR2 SQIVND (reference sequence). The CDR3 loop spans 15 amino acids. V gave up 3 bases and J gave up 0 bases, with 9 bases separating them. CDR3 sequence reads: CASSIVGDSNQPQHF. The CDR3 DNA reads as TGTGCCAGTAGTATTGTCGGGGATAGCAATCAGCCCCAGCATTTT. Supplemented by reference TRBV19 and TRBJ1-5, the full variable domain reads DGGITQSPKYLFRKEGQNVTLSCEQNLNHDAMYWYRQDPGQGLRLIYYSQIVNDFQKGDIAEGYSVSREKKESFPLTVTSAQKNPTAFYLCASSIVGDSNQPQHFGDGTRLSIL.

This clone occurred once. The J gene is TRBJ2-1, the V gene TRBV14; D is unclear. V was shortened by 4 bases and J by 4 bases, with 8 bases between the two germline ends. This CDR3 region has 13 residues. CDR1 is SGHDN, CDR2 FVKESK, per germline. The CDR3 is CASSRIPYNEQFF. The CDR3 DNA reads TGTGCCAGCAGCCGGATCCCTTACAATGAGCAGTTCTTC. The full variable domain, its missing parts supplied by reference TRBV14 and TRBJ2-1, is EAGVTQFPSHSVIEKGQTVTLRCDPISGHDNLYWYRRVMGKEIKFLLHFVKESKQDESGMPNNRFLAERTGGTYSTLKVQPAELEDSGVYFCASSRIPYNEQFFGPGTRLTVL.

The rearrangement links TRBV7-3 to TRBJ2-3; 14 nucleotides align to TRBD2. The CDR3 consists of 16 residues. Germline assignment: CDR1 SGHTA and CDR2 FQGTGA. V shed 5 bases and J 6 bases; nucleotides not matched to a gene: 7. CDR3 sequence reads: CASSPGTSGSADTQYF. In nucleotides, the CDR3 is TGTGCCAGCAGCCCCGGGACTAGCGGGAGCGCGGATACGCAGTATTTT.

CDR3 bases: TGCGCCAGCGGAGGGACAGGGGGCACCGAGCAGTACTTC. It encodes CASGGTGGTEQYF. This sequence joins TRBV5-1 and TRBJ2-7; TRBD1 aligns across 12 bases. V was pared by 7 bases and J by 6 bases, with 5 bases of the junction left unmatched. The CDR3 runs to 13 residues. From germline, CDR1 is SGHRS and CDR2 YFSETQ.